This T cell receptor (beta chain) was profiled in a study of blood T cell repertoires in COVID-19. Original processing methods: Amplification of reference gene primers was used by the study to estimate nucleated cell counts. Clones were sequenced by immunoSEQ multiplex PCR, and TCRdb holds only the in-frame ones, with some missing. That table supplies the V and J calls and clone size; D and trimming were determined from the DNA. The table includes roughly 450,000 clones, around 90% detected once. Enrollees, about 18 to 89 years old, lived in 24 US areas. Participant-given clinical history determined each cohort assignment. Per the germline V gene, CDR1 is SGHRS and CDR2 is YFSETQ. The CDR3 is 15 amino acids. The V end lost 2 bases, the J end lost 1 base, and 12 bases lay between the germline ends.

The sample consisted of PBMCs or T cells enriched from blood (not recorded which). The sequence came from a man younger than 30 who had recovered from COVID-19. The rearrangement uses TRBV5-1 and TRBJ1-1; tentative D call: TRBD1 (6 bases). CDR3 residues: CASSLTGRGNTEAFF. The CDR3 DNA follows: TGCGCCAGCAGCTTAACAGGGAGGGGGAACACTGAAGCTTTCTTT.